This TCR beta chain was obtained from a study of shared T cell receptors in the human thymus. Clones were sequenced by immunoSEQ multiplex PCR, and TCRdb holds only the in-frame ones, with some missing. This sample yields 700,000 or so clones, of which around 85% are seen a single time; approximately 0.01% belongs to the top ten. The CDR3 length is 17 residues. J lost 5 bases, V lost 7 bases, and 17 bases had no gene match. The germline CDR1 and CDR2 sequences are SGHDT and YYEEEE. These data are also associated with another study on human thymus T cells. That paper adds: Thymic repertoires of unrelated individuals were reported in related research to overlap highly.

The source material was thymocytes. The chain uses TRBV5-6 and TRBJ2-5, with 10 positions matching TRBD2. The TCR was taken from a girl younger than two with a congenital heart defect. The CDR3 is CASGAQLAGADSETQYF. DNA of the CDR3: TGTGCCAGCGGGGCCCAGCTAGCGGGGGCCGACTCGGAGACCCAGTACTTC.